A selection of T cell receptor beta chains follows, all from one sample in a study of blood T cells in healthy people across ages. TCRdb called the 5' RACE reads again in MiXCR, with one record for every CDR3 protein. The table has about 640,000 distinct CDR3 sequences, approximately 59% seen once. Sequenced: blood. The receptors stem from a man in his 60s in good health. The conserved cysteine and the conserved F or W are not part of the CDR3 here.

CDR3	V	J	length
ASSWRTGGIMNTEAF	TRBV7-9	TRBJ1-1	15
ATSRDRGSVEKLF	TRBV15	TRBJ1-4	13
ASSPEPGGRTEAF	TRBV7-9	TRBJ1-1	13
SAPGTGVTDTQY	TRBV20-1	TRBJ2-3	12
ASKPIGGDIQY	TRBV5-1	TRBJ2-4	11
ASSFNPGQGWNEQY	TRBV5-1	TRBJ2-7	14
ASRIAGGNGEQY	TRBV27	TRBJ2-5	12
ASGLGFNEQF	TRBV12-3/TRBV12-4	TRBJ2-1	10
ASSVGGRTEAF	TRBV27	TRBJ1-1	11
AISESADTGELF	TRBV10-3	TRBJ2-2	12